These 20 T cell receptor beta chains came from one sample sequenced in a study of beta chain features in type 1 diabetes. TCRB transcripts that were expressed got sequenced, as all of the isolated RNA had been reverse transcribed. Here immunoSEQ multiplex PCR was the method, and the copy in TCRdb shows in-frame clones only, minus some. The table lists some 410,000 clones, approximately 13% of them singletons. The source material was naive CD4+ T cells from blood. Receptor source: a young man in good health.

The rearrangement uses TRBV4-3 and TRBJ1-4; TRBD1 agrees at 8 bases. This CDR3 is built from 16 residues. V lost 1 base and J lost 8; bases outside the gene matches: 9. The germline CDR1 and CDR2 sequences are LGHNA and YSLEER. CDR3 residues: CASSQVFGQGNEKLFF. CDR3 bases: TGCGCCAGCAGCCAAGTATTCGGACAGGGAAACGAAAAACTGTTTTTT.

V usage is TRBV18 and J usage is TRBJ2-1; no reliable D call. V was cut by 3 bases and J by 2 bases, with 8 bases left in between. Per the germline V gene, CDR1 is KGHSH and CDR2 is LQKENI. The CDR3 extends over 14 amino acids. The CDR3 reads CASSPGLTYNEQFF. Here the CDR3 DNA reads TGTGCCAGCTCACCTGGGTTAACCTACAATGAGCAGTTCTTC.

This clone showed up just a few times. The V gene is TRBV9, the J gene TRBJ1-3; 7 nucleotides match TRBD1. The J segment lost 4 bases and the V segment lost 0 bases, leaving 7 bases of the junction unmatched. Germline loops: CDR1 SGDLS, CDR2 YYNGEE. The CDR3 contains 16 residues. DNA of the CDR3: TGTGCCAGCAGCGTAGAGGACAGGCCGCTCGGAAACACCATATATTTT. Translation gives CASSVEDRPLGNTIYF. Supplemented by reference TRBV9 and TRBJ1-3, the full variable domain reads DSGVTQTPKHLITATGQRVTLRCSPRSGDLSVYWYQQSLDQGLQFLIQYYNGEERAKGNILERFSAQQFPDLHSELNLSSLELGDSALYFCASSVEDRPLGNTIYFGEGSWLTVV.

The CDR3 coding sequence is TGTGCCAGCACCCTCCGGGGACTCCCGGATGGGATTCAGTACTTC. Translation: CASTLRGLPDGIQYF. This chain links TRBV25-1 with TRBJ2-4, with a weak D call TRBD2 (6 bases). V was trimmed by 7 bases and J by 10 bases, leaving 23 bases between them. Germline V gene data show CDR1 as MGHDK and CDR2 as SYGVNS. This CDR3 is 15 amino acids long.

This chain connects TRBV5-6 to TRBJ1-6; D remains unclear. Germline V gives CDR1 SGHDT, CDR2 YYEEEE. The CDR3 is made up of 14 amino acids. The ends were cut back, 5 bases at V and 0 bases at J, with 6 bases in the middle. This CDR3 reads CASRIYSYNSPLHF. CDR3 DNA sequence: TGTGCCAGCAGAATATACTCCTATAATTCACCCCTCCACTTT.

Here the CDR3 reads CAISDGLANGRIAQYF. CDR3 nucleotide sequence: TGTGCCATCAGTGACGGTCTAGCCAACGGTAGGATAGCGCAGTATTTT. This sequence joins TRBV10-3 and TRBJ2-3, with D perhaps TRBD2 (5 bases). Germline V gives CDR1 ENHRY, CDR2 SYGVKD. The CDR3 runs 16 residues. V was clipped by 3 bases and J by 10 bases, with 23 bases between them.

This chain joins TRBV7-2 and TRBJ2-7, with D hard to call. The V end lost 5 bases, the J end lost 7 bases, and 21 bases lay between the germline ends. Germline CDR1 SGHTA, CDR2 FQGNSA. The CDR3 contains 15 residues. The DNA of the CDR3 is TGTGCCAGCAGCCCGCAGACAATACCCATGGGGGAGCAGTACTTC. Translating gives CASSPQTIPMGEQYF.

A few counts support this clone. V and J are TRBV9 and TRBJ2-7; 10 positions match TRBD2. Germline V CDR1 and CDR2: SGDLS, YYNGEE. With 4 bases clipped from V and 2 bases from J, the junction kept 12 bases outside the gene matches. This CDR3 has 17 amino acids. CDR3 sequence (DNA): TGTGCCAGCAGCAAAGGAGCCCTAGCGGGGGACCCCTACGAGCAGTACTTC. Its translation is CASSKGALAGDPYEQYF.

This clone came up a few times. CDR3 protein: CASSPGGTYGYTF. The CDR3 nucleotides are TGTGCCAGCAGCCCTGGAGGTACCTATGGCTACACCTTC. The rearrangement links TRBV7-3 to TRBJ1-2; D not resolved. CDR3 length: 13 residues. The V and J ends lost 5 bases and 4 bases respectively, with 11 bases between them. Germline-derived CDR1 and CDR2 are SGHTA and FQGTGA.

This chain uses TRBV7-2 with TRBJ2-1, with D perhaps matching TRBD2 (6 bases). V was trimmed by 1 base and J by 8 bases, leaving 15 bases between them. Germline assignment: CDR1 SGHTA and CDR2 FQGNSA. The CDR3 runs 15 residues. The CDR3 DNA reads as TGTGCCAGCAGCTTAGTTAGCGGAGGAAGGGATGAGCAGTTCTTC. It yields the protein CASSLVSGGRDEQFF.

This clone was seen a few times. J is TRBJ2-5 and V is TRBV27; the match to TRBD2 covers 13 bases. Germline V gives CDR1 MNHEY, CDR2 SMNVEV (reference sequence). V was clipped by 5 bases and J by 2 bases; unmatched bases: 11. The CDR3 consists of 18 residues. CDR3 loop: CASSPPGLAGRSQETQYF. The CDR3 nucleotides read TGTGCCAGCAGTCCACCGGGACTAGCGGGAAGAAGTCAAGAGACCCAGTACTTC.

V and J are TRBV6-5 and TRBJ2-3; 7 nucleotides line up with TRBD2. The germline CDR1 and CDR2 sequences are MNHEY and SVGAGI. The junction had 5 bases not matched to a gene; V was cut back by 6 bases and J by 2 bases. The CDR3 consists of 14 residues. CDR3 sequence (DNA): TGTGCCAGCAGGACTAGCAGAGACACAGATACGCAGTATTTT. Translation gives CASRTSRDTDTQYF.

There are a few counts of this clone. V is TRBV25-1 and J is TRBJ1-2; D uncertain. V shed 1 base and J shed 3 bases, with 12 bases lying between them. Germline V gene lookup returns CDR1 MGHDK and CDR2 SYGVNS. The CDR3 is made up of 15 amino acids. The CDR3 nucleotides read TGTGCCAGCAGTGAATTTGGCTTAAACGACTATGGCTACACCTTC. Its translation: CASSEFGLNDYGYTF.

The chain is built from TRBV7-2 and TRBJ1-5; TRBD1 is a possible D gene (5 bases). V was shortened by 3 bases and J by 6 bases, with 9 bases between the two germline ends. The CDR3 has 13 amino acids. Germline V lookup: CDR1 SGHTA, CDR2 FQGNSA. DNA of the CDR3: TGTGCCAGCAGCTTGATTCAGGGTCAGCCCCAGCATTTT. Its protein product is CASSLIQGQPQHF.

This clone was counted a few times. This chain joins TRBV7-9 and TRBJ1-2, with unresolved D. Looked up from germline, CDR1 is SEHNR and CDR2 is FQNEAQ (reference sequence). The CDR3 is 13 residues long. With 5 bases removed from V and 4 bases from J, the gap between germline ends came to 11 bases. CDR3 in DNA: TGTGCCAGCAGCCAGGACCAGTTCTATGGCTACACCTTC. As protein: CASSQDQFYGYTF.

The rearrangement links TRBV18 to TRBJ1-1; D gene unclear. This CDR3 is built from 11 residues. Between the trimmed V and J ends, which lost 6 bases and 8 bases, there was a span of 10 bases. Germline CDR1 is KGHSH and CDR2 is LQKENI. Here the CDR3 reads CASSAGAEAFF. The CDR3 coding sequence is TGTGCCAGCTCCGCCGGAGCGGAAGCTTTCTTT.

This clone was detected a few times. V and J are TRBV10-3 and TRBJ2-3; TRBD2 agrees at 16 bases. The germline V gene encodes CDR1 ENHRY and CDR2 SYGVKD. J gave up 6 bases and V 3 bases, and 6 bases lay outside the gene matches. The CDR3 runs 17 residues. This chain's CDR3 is CAISEGTSGGARDTQYF. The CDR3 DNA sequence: TGTGCCATCAGTGAAGGGACTAGCGGGGGGGCTAGGGATACGCAGTATTTT.

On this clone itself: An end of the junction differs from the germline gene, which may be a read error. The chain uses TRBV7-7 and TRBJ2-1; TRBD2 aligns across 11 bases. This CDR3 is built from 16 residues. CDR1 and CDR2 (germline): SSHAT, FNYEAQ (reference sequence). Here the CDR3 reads CASSLKPSGGSNEQFF. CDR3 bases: TGTGCTAGCAGCTTGAAACCTAGCGGGGGGAGCAATGAGCAGTTCTTC.

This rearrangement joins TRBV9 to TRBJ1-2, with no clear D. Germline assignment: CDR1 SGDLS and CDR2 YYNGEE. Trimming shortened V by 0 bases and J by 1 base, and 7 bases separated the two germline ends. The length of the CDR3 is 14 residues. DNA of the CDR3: TGTGCCAGCAGCGTAGACAGAGTTAACTATGGCTACACCTTC. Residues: CASSVDRVNYGYTF.

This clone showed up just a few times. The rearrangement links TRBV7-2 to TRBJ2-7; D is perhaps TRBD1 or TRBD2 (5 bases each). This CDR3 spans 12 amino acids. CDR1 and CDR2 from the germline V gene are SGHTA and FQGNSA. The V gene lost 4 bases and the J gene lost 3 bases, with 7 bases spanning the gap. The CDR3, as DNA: TGTGCCAGCAGCTGGGACCGCTACGAGCAGTACTTC. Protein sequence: CASSWDRYEQYF.